This T cell receptor (beta chain) was captured by sequencing in a study of T cell responses to AZD1222 COVID-19 vaccine. Study conclusions and caveats: Donors were chiefly white British, with a greater number of females, and clonal diversity was perhaps underestimated. Across spike, vaccine-associated CD4 TCRs were found, dominant at 160-218 and 743-854.

Assay: immunoSEQ multiplex PCR; the TCRdb copy retains only in-frame clones and omits some. This table has about 120,000 clones, approximately 85% appearing once. The CDR3 sequence is 15 residues long. Trimming removed 6 bases from V and 5 bases from J, with 17 bases in between. The germline CDR1 and CDR2 sequences are SGHTA and FQGNSA. This clone appeared a single time. What it recognizes is unknown. Material: peripheral blood, obtained on day 0 of AZD1222 vaccination. The chain employs TRBV7-2 and TRBJ1-5; perhaps TRBD1 as D (5 bases). The receptor was derived from an adult in good health. Written as DNA, the CDR3 is TGTGCCAGCAGTCCATCGCTATTAGGGGATCAGCCCCAGCATTTT. This encodes CASSPSLLGDQPQHF.